This T cell receptor (beta chain) was sequenced for a study of T cells in Graves' hyperthyroidism and ophthalmopathy. RNA transcripts served as the template for amplifying TCR beta CDR3 regions. Initially, a first-round RT-PCR of the TCR CDR3 employed the HTBI primer set. TCRdb re-called the multiplex PCR reads through MiXCR, storing one row per CDR3 protein. The data contain a few hundred thousand distinct CDR3 sequences, roughly 18% of them singletons. This clonotype was detected a few times. The CDR3 length is 12 residues. Trimming removed 4 bases from V and 9 bases from J; junction bases left unmatched: 2. Germline V gene data show CDR1 as MGHRA and CDR2 as YSYEKL. Hyperthyroidism of Graves' type that showed no ophthalmopathy progression within 18 months was stable. Cells are PBMCs isolated from over 7.5 ml of fresh blood.

The receptor comes from a woman aged 45 to 65 with Graves' hyperthyroidism. Sample: blood. This sequence joins TRBV4-1 and TRBJ2-1; 8 bases align to TRBD1. The CDR3 sequence: CASSLTGGEQFF. Written as DNA, the CDR3 is TGCGCCAGCAGCCTAACAGGGGGTGAGCAGTTCTTC.